The rows below give T cell receptor beta chains drawn from one sample of a study of shared clonotypes between healthy human individuals. Method: immunoSEQ multiplex PCR; TCRdb's copy keeps in-frame clones and lacks some. The table records over 2 million clones, around 93% of them present only once. The sample comprised naive CD4+ T cells from PBMCs. The receptors were gathered from a man aged 18 to 35 in good health. Some clones in this sample may be carry-over from other donors' samples. Each CDR3 is given without its conserved first and last residue. Fields, in order: J gene, V gene, CDR3 protein.

TRBJ1-2 TRBV7-2 ASSLDPTLLKGYT
TRBJ2-5 TRBV5-1 ASSLGGGETQY
TRBJ1-2 TRBV6-5 ASGGTGGANYGYT
TRBJ2-2 TRBV28 ASKAGGAELF
TRBJ2-2 TRBV7-3 ASSSGYLRGGELF
TRBJ2-1 TRBV11-2 ASRTSGRSRNEQF
TRBJ2-1 TRBV5-4 ASSLERAGNEQF
TRBJ2-5 TRBV5-4 ASRVDATGKTQY
TRBJ2-3 TRBV2 ASRLRAFTDTQY
TRBJ2-3 TRBV11-2 ASSFSADTQY
TRBJ2-7 TRBV11-2 ASSLNIPGLAGYEQY
TRBJ1-2 TRBV20-1 SATGGYGYT
TRBJ2-3 TRBV9 ASSVSVSADTQY
TRBJ2-5 TRBV5-1 ASSQGTGTETQY
TRBJ2-7 TRBV4-1 ASSLERQGGGYEQY
TRBJ2-1 TRBV20-1 SAVRNEQF
TRBJ2-5 TRBV27 ASSLSPGETQY
TRBJ2-7 TRBV19 ASSPMGSYEQY
TRBJ2-4 TRBV4-3 ASSQEGTDKNIQY
TRBJ1-2 TRBV7-2 ASSLQGQGYGYT
TRBJ1-2 TRBV4-3 ASSQELQPYGYT
TRBJ2-1 TRBV4-3 ASSQVRDIYNEQF
TRBJ2-3 TRBV19 ASSQIPGADTQY
TRBJ2-7 TRBV7-2 ASSSSFYEQY
TRBJ2-7 TRBV6-6 ASSYSNPSYEQY
TRBJ1-2 TRBV4-1 ASSQDPTGIYGYT
TRBJ1-1 TRBV4-1 ASSQAPGRSGAEAF
TRBJ2-1 TRBV7-2 ASRQTSNNEQF
TRBJ2-7 TRBV7-2 ASSSRQSGSYEQY
TRBJ2-7 TRBV18 ASSPGHPYEQY
TRBJ1-4 TRBV5-1 ASSLGTGSNEKLF
TRBJ2-5 TRBV28 ASSWDVSQETQY
TRBJ1-1 TRBV30 AWSVGTSPLRTEAF
TRBJ1-2 TRBV6-5 ASSSRASAANYGYT
TRBJ2-3 TRBV6-5 ASSYSATRRTDTQY
TRBJ1-5 TRBV7-2 ASSRTRDQPQH
TRBJ2-7 TRBV4-3 ASSLRTGGAYEQY
TRBJ2-1 TRBV10-1 ASSGTSGRPSYNEQF
TRBJ2-1 TRBV29-1 SFTRGTSGRAEGYNEQF